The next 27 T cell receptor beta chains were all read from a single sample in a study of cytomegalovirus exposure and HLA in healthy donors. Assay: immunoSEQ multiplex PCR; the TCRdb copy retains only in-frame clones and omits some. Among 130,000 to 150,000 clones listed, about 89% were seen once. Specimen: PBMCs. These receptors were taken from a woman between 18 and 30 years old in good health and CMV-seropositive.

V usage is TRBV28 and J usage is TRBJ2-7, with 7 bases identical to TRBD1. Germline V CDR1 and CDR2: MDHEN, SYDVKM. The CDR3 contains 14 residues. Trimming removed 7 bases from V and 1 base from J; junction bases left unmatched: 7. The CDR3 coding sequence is TGTGCCAGCAAAGACAGGGCTCTTTCCTACGAGCAGTACTTC. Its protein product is CASKDRALSYEQYF.

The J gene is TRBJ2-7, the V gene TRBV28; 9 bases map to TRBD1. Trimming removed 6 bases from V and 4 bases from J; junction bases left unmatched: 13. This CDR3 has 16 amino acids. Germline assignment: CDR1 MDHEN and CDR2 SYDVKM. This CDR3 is CASSLLSGTGLYEQYF. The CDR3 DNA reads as TGTGCCAGCAGCCTACTGTCCGGGACAGGGCTGTACGAGCAGTACTTC.

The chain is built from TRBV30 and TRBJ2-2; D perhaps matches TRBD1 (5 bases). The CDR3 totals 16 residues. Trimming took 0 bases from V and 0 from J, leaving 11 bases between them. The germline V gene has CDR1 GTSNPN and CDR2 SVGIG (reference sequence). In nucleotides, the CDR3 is TGTGCCTGGAGTGTAGTTGGGGCGGCGAACACCGGGGAGCTGTTTTTT. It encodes CAWSVVGAANTGELFF.

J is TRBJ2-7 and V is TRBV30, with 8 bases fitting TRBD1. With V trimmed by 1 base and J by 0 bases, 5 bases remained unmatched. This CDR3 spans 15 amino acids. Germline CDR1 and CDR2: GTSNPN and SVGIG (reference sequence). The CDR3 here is CAWSARDRTSYEQYF. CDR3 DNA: TGTGCCTGGAGTGCCAGGGACAGGACCTCCTACGAGCAGTACTTC.

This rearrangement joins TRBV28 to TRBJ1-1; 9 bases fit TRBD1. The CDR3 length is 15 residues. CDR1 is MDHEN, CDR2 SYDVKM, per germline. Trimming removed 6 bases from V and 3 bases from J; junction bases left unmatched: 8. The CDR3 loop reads CASSTQQGAYTEAFF. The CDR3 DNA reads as TGTGCCAGCAGCACCCAACAGGGGGCTTACACTGAAGCTTTCTTT.

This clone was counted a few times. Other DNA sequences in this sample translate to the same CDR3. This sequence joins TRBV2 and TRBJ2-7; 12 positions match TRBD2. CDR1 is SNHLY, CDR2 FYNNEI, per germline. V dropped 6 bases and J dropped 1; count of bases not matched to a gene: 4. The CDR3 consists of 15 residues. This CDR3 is CASSVTSGSSYEQYF. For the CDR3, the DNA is TGTGCCAGCAGCGTGACTAGCGGGAGTTCCTACGAGCAGTACTTC.

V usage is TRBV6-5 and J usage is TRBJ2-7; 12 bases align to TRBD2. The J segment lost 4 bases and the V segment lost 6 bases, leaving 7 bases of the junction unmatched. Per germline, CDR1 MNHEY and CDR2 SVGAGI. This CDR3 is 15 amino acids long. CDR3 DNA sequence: TGTGCCAGCAGACCCCGACTAGCGGGAGCGTACGAGCAGTACTTC. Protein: CASRPRLAGAYEQYF.

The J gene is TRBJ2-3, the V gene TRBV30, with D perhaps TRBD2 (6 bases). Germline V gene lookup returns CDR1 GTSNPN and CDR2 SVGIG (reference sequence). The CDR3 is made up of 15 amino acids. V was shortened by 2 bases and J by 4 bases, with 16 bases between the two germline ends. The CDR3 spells CAWSPLGGTADTQYF. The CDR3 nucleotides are TGTGCCTGGAGTCCACTGGGCGGGACCGCAGATACGCAGTATTTT.

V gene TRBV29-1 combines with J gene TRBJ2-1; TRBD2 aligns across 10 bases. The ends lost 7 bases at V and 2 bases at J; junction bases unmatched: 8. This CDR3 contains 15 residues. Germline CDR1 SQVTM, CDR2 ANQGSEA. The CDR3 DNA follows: TGCAGCGCCGACCCGGGACTAGCGACCTACAATGAGCAGTTCTTC. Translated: CSADPGLATYNEQFF.

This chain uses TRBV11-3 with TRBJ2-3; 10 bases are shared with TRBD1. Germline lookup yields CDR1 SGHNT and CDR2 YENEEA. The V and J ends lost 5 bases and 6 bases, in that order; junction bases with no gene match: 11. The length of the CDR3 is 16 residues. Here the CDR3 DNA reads TGTGCCAGCAGCCCCCGTAGACAGGGGGCGGTTGATACGCAGTATTTT. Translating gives CASSPRRQGAVDTQYF.

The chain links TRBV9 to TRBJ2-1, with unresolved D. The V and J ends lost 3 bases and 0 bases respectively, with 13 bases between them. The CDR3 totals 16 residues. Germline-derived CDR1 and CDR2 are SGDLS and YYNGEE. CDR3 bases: TGTGCCAGCAGCGCCCAGACGGCGGTCTCCTACAATGAGCAGTTCTTC. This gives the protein CASSAQTAVSYNEQFF.

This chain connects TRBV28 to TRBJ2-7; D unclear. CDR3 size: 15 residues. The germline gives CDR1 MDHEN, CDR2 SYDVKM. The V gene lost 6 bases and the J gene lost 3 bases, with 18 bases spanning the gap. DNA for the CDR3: TGTGCCAGCAGCCCAGGCGCTACCAAAGTCTACGAGCAGTACTTC. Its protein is CASSPGATKVYEQYF.

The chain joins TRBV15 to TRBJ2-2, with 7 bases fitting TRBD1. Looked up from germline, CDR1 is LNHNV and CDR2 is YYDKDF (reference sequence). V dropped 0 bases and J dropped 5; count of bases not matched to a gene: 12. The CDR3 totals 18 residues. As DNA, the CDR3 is TGTGCCACCAGCAGAGATCTTAGGGGGACAGTTCGGACCGGGGAGCTGTTTTTT. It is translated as CATSRDLRGTVRTGELFF.

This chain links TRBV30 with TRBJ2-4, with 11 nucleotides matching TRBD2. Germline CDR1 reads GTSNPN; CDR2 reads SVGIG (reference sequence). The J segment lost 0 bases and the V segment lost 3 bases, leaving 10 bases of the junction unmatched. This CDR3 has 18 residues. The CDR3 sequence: CAWSITSGSGIAKNIQYF. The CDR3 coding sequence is TGTGCCTGGAGCATAACTAGCGGGAGTGGGATAGCCAAAAACATTCAGTACTTC.

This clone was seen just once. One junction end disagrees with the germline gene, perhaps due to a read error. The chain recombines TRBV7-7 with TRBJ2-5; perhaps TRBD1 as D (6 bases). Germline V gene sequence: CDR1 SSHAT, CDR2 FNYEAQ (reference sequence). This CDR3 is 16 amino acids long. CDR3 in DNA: TGTGCTAGCAGCTTAGTTTTGGGGGCACACGGGGAGACCCAGTACTTC. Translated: CASSLVLGAHGETQYF.

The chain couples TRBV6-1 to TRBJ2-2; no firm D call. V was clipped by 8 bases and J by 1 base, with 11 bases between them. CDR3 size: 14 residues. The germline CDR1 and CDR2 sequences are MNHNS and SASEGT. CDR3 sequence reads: CASVVPGNTGELFF. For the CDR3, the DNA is TGTGCCAGCGTTGTACCAGGGAACACCGGGGAGCTGTTTTTT.

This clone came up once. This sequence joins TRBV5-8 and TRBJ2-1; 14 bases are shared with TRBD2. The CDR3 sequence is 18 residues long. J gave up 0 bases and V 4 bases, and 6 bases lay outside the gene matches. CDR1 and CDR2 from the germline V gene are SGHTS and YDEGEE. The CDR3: CASSLTGTSGSSYNEQFF. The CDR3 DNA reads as TGTGCCAGCAGCCTAACCGGGACTAGCGGGAGCTCCTACAATGAGCAGTTCTTC.

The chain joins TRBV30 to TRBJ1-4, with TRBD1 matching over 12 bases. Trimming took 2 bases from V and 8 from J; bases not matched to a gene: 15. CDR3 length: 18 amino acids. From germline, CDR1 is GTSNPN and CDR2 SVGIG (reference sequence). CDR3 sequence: CAWSLQWGQGAAAEKLFF. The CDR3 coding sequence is TGTGCCTGGAGTCTTCAATGGGGACAGGGGGCGGCGGCGGAAAAACTGTTTTTT.

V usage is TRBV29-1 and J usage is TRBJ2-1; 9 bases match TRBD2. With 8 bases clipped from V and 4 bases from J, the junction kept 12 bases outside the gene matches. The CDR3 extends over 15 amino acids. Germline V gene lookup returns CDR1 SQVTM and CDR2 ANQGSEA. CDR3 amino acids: CSTNTPSGTYNEQFF. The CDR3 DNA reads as TGCAGCACCAACACCCCTAGCGGGACATACAATGAGCAGTTCTTC.

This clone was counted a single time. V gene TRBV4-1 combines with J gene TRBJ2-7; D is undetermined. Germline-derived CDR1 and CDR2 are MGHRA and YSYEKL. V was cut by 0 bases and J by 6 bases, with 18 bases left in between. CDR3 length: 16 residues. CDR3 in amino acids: CASSQEAMILGTEQYF. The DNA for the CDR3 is TGCGCCAGCAGCCAAGAAGCGATGATCCTAGGAACCGAGCAGTACTTC.

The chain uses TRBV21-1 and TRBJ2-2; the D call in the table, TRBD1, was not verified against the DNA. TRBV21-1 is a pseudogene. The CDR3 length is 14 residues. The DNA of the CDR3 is TGTGCCAGCAGCAAGGGCTTTAACACCGGGGAGCTGTTTTTT. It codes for CASSKGFNTGELFF.

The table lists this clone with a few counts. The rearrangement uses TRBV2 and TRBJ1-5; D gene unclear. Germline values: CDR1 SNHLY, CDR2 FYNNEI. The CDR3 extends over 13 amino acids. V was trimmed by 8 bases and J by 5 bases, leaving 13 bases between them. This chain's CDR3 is CASRSALYQPQHF. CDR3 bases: TGTGCCAGCCGCAGCGCCCTATATCAGCCCCAGCATTTT.

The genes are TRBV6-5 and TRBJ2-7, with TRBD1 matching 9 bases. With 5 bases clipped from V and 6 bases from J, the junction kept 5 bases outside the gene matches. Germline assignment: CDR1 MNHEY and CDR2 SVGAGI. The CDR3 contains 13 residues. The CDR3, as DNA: TGTGCCAGCAGTCGGGACAGGGAGGGCGAGCAGTACTTC. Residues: CASSRDREGEQYF.

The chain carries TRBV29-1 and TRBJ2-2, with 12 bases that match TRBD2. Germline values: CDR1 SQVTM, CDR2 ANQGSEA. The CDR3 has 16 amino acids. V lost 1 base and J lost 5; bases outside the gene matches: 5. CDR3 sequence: CSVEGLAGVRTGELFF. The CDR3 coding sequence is TGCAGCGTTGAAGGACTAGCGGGAGTACGAACCGGGGAGCTGTTTTTT.

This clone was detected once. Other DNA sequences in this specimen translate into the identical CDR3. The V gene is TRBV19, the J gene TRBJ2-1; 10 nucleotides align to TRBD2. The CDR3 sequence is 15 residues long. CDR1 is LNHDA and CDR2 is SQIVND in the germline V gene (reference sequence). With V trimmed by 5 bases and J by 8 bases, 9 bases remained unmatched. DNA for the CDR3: TGTGCCAGTAGTCCTGGCCTAGCGGGAGTAGATGAGCAGTTCTTC. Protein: CASSPGLAGVDEQFF.

CDR3 DNA sequence: TGTGCCAGCAGCTCAATCCCAGGGATCCTTAATGAAAAACTGTTTTTT. Its translation is CASSSIPGILNEKLFF. The rearrangement links TRBV7-8 to TRBJ1-4; tentative D call: TRBD1 (5 bases). Trimming pared 4 bases from V and 4 bases from J, leaving 16 bases between. The CDR3 extends over 16 amino acids. CDR1 and CDR2 (germline): SGHVS, FQNEAQ.

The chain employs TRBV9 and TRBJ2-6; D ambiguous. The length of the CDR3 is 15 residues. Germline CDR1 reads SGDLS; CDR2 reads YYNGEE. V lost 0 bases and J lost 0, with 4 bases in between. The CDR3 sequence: CASSVDGSGANVLTF. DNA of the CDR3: TGTGCCAGCAGCGTAGACGGCTCTGGGGCCAACGTCCTGACTTTC.